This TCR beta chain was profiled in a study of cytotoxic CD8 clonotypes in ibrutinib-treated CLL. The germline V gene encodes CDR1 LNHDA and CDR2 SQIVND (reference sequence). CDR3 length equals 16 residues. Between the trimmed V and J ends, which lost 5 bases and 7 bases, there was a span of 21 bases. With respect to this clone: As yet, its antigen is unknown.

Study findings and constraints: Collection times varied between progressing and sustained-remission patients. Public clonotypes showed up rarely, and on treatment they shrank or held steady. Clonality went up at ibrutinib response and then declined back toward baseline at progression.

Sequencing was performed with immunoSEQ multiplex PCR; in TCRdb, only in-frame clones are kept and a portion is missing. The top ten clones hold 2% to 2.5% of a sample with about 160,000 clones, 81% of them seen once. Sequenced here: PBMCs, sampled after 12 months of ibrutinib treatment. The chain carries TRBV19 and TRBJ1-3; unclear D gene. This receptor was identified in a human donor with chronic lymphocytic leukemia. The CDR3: CASSPRRGLGGNTIYF. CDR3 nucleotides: TGTGCCAGTAGTCCCCGTAGAGGCCTTGGAGGGAACACCATATATTTT.